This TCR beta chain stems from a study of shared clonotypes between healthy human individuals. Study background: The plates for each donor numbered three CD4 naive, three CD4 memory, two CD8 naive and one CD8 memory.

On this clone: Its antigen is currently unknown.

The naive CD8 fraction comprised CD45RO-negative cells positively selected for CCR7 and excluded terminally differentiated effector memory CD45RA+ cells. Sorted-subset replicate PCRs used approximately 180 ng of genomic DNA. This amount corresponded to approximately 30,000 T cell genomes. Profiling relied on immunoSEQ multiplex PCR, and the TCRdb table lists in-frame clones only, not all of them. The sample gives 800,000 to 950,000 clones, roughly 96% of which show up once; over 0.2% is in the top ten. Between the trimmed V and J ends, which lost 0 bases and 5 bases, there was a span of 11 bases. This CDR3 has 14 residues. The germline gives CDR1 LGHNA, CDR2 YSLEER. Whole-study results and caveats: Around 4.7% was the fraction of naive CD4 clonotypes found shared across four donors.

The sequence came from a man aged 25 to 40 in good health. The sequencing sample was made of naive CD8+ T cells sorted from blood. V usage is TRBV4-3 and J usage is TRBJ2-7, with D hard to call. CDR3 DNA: TGCGCCAGCAGCCAAGATTATGCGGCTGACGAGCAGTACTTC. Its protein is CASSQDYAADEQYF.